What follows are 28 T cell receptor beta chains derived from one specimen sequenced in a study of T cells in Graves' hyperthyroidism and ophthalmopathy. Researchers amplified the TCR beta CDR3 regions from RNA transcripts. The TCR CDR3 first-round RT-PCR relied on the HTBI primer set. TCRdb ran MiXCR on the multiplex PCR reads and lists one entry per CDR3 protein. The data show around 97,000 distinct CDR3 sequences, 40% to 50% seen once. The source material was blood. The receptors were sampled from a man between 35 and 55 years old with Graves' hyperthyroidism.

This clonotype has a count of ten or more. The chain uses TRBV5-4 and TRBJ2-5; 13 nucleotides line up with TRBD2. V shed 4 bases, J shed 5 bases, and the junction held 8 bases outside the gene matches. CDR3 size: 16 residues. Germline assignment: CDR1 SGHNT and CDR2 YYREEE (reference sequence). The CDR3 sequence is CASSPYGTSGVETQYF. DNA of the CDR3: TGTGCCAGCAGCCCCTACGGGACTAGCGGGGTCGAGACCCAGTACTTC.

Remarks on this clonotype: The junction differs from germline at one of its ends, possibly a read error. CDR3 amino acids: CASSLQERAASGALF. DNA of the CDR3: TGTGCCAGCAGCCTCCAAGAGCGGGCAGCCTCCGGAGCTCTCTTT. This chain links TRBV11-2 with TRBJ1-1; no clear D. CDR3 length equals 15 residues. The V gene's germline CDR1 is SGHAT and CDR2 FQNNGV.

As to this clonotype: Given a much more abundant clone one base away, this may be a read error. CDR3 DNA sequence: TGTGCCAGCAGGGGACATACCCTATCCTACGAGCAGTACTTC. Encoded protein: CASRGHTLSYEQYF. The chain uses TRBV12-3 or TRBV12-4 and TRBJ2-7, with a weak D call TRBD1 (6 bases). This CDR3 has 14 amino acids. V was trimmed by 6 bases and J by 1 base, leaving 13 bases between them.

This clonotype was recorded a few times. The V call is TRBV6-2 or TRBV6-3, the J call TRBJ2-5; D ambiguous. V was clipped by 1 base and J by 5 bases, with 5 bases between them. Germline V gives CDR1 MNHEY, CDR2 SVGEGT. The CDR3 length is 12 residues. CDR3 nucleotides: TGTGCCAGCAGTTACTTTGGGGAGACCCAGTACTTC. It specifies CASSYFGETQYF.

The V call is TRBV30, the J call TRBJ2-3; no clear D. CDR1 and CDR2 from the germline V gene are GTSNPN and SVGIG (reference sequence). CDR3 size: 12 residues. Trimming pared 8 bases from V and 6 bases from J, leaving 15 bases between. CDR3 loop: CALGRASDTQYF. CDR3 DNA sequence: TGTGCCCTGGGCCGGGCCAGCGATACGCAGTATTTT.

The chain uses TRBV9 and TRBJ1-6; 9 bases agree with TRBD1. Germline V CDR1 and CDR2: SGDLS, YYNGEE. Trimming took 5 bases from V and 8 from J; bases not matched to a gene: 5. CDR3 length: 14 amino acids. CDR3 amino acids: CASSTGTGYSPLHF. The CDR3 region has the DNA TGTGCCAGCAGTACCGGGACAGGGTATTCACCCCTCCACTTT.

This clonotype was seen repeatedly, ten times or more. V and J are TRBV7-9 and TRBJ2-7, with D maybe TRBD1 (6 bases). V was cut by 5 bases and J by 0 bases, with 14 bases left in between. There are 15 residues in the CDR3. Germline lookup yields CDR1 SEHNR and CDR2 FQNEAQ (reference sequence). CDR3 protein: CASSPDSKRSYEQYF. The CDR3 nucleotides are TGTGCCAGCAGCCCGGACAGCAAGCGCTCCTACGAGCAGTACTTC.

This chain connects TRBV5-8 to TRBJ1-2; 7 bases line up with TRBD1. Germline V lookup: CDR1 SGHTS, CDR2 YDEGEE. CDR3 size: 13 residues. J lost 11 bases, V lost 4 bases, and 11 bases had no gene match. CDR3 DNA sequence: TGTGCCAGCAGCCTAGGGAGGGGGCCAGGATACACCTTC. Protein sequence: CASSLGRGPGYTF.

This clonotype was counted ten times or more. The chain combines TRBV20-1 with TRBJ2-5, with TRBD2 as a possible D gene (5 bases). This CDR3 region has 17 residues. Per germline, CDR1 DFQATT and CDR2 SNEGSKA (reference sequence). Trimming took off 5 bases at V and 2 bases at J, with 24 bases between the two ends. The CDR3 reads CSAEGELVLATQETQYF. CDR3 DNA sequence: TGCAGTGCTGAGGGAGAACTAGTGTTGGCCACACAAGAGACCCAGTACTTC.

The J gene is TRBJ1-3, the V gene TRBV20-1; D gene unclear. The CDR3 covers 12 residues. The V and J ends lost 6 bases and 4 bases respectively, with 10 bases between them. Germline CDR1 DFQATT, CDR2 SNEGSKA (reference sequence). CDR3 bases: TGCAGTGCCCGTGGCGGGGGAAACACCATATATTTT. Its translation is CSARGGGNTIYF.

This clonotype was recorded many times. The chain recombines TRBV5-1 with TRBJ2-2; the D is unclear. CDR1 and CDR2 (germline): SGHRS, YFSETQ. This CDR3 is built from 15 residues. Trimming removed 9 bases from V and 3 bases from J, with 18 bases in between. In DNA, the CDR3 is TGCGCCACCTCAAAGGTGGATCGGGACACCGGGGAGCTGTTTTTT. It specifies CATSKVDRDTGELFF.

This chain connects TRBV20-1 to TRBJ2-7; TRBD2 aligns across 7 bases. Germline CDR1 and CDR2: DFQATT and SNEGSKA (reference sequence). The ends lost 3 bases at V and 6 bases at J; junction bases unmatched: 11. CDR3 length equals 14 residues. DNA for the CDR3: TGCAGTGCTAGGGGGGTTAGCGGGTGGTGCGAGCAGTACTTC. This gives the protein CSARGVSGWCEQYF.

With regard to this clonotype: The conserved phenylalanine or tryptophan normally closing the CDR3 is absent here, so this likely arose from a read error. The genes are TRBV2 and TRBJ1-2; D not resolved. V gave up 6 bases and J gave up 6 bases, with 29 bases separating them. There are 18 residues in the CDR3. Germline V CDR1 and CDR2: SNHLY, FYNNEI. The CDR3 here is CASSQDLDLAVLRDGYTL. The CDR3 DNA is TGTGCCAGCAGCCAAGATCTGGATCTGGCAGTCTTAAGGGATGGCTACACCCTC.

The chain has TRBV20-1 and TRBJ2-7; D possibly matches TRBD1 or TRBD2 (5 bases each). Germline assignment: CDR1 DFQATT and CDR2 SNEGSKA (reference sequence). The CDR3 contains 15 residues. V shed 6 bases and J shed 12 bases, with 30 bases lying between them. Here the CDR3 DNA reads TGCAGTGCCCCCCAAGAGGGGCGCGGATCCTACGAGTCGTACTTC. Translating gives CSAPQEGRGSYESYF.

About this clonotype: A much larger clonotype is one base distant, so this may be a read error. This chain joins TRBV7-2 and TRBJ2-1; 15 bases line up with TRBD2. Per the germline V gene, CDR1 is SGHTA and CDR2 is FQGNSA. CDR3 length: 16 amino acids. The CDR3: CASSIGLAGGMNEQFF. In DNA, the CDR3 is TGCGCCAGCAGCATTGGACTAGCGGGAGGGATGAATGAGCAGTTCTTC.

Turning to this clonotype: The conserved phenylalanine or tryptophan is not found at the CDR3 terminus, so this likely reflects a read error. The CDR3 is CSVAAGTEAFL. For the CDR3, the DNA is TGCAGCGTTGCGGCAGGGACGGAAGCTTTCCTT. The rearrangement links TRBV29-1 to TRBJ1-1, with TRBD1 as a possible D gene (5 bases). Germline V gives CDR1 SQVTM, CDR2 ANQGSEA. V was trimmed by 4 bases and J by 8 bases, leaving 11 bases between them. The CDR3 has 11 amino acids.

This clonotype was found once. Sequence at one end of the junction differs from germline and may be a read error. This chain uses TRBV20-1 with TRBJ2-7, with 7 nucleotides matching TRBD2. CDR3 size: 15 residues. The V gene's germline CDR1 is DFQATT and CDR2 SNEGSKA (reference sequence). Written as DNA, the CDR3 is TGCAGTGCTAGAGTCTGGACTGGCGGGAGTTCCGAGCGGTACTTC. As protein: CSARVWTGGSSERYF.

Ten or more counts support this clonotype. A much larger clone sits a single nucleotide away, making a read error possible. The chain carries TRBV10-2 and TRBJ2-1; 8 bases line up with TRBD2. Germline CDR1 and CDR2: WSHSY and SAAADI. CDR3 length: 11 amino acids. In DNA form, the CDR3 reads TGCGCCAGCGGTATAGCGGGAAAGCAGCTCTTC. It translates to CASGIAGKQLF.

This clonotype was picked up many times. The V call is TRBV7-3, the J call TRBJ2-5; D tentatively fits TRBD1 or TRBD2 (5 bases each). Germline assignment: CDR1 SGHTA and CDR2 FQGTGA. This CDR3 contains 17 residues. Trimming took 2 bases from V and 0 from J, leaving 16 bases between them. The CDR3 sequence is CASSLLPAPGHQETQYF. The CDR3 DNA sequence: TGTGCCAGCAGCTTATTACCAGCCCCGGGGCACCAAGAGACCCAGTACTTC.

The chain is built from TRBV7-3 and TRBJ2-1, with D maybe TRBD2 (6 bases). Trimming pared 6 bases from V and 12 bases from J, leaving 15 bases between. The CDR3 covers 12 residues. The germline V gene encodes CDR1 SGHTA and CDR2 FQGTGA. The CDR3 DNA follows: TGTGCCAGCAGAGACGAGGGGAGGCGGCAGTTCTTC. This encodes CASRDEGRRQFF.

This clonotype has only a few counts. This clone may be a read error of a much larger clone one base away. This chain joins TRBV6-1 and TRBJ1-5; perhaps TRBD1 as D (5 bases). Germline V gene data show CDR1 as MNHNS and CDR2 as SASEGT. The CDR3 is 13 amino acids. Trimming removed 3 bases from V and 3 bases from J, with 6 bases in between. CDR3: CASSEGDNQPQHF. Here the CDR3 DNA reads TGTGCCAGCAGTGAGGGGGACAATCAGCCCCAGCATTTT.

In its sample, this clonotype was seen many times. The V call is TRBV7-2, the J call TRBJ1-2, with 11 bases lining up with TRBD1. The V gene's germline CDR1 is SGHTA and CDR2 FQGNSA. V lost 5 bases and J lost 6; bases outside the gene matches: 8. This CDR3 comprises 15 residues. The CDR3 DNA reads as TGTGCCAGCAGCCCTGGGACAGGGGGAAGAGATGGCTACACCTTC. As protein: CASSPGTGGRDGYTF.

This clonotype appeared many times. CDR3 bases: TGTGCCAGCAGTCCCGGGACAGGCGGCAATCAGCCCCAGCATTTT. It specifies CASSPGTGGNQPQHF. This chain joins TRBV12-3 or TRBV12-4 and TRBJ1-5; 8 nucleotides align to TRBD1. V was pared by 5 bases and J by 2 bases, with 5 bases of the junction left unmatched. This CDR3 is 15 amino acids long.

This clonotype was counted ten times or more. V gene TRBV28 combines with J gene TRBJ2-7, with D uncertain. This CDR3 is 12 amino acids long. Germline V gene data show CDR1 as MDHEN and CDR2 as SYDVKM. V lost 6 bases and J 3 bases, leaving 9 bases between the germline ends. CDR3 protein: CASRRFGYEQYF. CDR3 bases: TGTGCCAGCAGGCGTTTCGGCTACGAGCAGTACTTC. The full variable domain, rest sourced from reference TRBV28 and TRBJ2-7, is DVKVTQSSRYLVKRTGEKVFLECVQDMDHENMFWYRQDPGLGLRLIYFSYDVKMKEKGDIPEGYSVSREKKERFSLILESASTNQTSMYLCASRRFGYEQYFGPGTRLTVT.

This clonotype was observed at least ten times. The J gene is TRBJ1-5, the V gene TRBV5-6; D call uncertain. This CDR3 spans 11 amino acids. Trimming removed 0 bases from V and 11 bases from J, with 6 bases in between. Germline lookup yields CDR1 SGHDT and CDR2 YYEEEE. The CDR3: CASSLGQAQHF. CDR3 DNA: TGTGCCAGCAGCTTGGGCCAAGCCCAGCATTTT. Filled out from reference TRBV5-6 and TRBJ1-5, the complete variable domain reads DAGVTQSPTHLIKTRGQQVTLRCSPKSGHDTVSWYQQALGQGPQFIFQYYEEEERQRGNFPDRFSGHQFPNYSSELNVNALLLGDSALYLCASSLGQAQHFGDGTRLSIL.

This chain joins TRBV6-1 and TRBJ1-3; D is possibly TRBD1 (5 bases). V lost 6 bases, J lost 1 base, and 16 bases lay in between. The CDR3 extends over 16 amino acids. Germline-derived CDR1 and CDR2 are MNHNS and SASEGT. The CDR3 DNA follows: TGTGCCAGCAGCCCCGGTTGGGGGGGGTCTGGAAACACCATATATTTT. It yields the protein CASSPGWGGSGNTIYF.

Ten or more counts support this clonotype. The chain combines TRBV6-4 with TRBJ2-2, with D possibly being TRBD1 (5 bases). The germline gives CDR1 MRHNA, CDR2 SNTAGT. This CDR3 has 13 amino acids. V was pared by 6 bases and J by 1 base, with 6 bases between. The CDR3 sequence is CASRDRNTGELFF. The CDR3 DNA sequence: TGTGCCAGCAGAGACAGGAACACCGGGGAGCTGTTTTTT.

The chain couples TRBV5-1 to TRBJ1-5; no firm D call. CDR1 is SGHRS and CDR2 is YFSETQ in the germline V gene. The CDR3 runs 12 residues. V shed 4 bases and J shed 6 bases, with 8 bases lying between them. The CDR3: CASSPRVQPQHF. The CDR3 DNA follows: TGCGCCAGCAGCCCGAGGGTTCAGCCCCAGCATTTT.